One and the same sample provided the 13 T cell receptor beta chains below, sequenced in a study of monozygotic twins with inflammatory bowel disease. Reprocessing the 5' RACE reads, TCRdb reports a single entry for every CDR3 protein and omits DNA. The sample has about 380,000 distinct CDR3 sequences. The sequenced material came from blood. These TCRs come from a human donor with ulcerative colitis or Crohn's disease, or a healthy co-twin of an affected twin (not recorded which).

The chain uses TRBV20-1 and TRBJ1-4; the TCRdb D gene call, TRBD1, has no DNA to confirm it. Looked up from germline, CDR1 is DFQATT and CDR2 is SNEGSKA (reference sequence). The CDR3 consists of 15 residues. The CDR3 reads CSARRQGVSNEKLFF.

The V gene is TRBV7-3, the J gene TRBJ2-3. The V gene's germline CDR1 is SGHTA and CDR2 FQGTGA. This CDR3 is 18 amino acids long. The CDR3 region is CASSLIAGAGLSTDTQYF.

V and J are TRBV5-6 and TRBJ2-7; the TRBD1 assignment by TCRdb is unverifiable without DNA. The CDR3 extends over 11 amino acids. Germline CDR1 SGHDT, CDR2 YYEEEE. CDR3 amino acids: CASSTTGEQYF.

CDR3: CASSPQGLVTEAFF. The chain carries TRBV6-1 and TRBJ1-1; TCRdb's D gene call, TRBD1, goes unchecked for lack of DNA. This CDR3 is built from 14 residues. The germline gives CDR1 MNHNS, CDR2 SASEGT.

The chain recombines TRBV29-1 with TRBJ1-1; the TCRdb D gene call, TRBD1, has no DNA to confirm it. The CDR3 totals 16 residues. Germline-derived CDR1 and CDR2 are SQVTM and ANQGSEA. This CDR3 reads CSVVLVGSHFWGEAFF.

V usage is TRBV28 and J usage is TRBJ2-7; TCRdb reports TRBD1, a call that lacks DNA to check it against. This CDR3 comprises 14 residues. CDR1 MDHEN and CDR2 SYDVKM come from the germline V gene. The CDR3 reads CASSTTGGSYEQYF.

The chain recombines TRBV5-4 with TRBJ2-3; TCRdb outputs TRBD1, but without DNA this stays unchecked. This CDR3 region has 16 residues. Germline values: CDR1 SGHNT, CDR2 YYREEE (reference sequence). The chain's CDR3 is CASSLAGTGYADTQYF.

The chain recombines TRBV5-1 with TRBJ2-4. The CDR3 runs to 16 residues. Germline V gives CDR1 SGHRS, CDR2 YFSETQ. CDR3 sequence reads: CASSLGTTLAKNIQYF. Variable domain in full (rest from reference TRBV5-1 and TRBJ2-4): KAGVTQTPRYLIKTRGQQVTLSCSPISGHRSVSWYQQTPGQGLQFLFEYFSETQRNKGNFPGRFSGRQFSNSRSEMNVSTLELGDSALYLCASSLGTTLAKNIQYFGAGTRLSVL.

The V and J genes are TRBV4-1 and TRBJ2-7; TCRdb proposes TRBD1, but this gene call is untestable without DNA. This CDR3 is built from 15 residues. Germline loops: CDR1 MGHRA, CDR2 YSYEKL. CDR3 in amino acids: CASSQAPVGSYEQYF.

The V gene is TRBV29-1, the J gene TRBJ1-2. Germline V gene data show CDR1 as SQVTM and CDR2 as ANQGSEA. This CDR3 is 13 amino acids long. The CDR3 spells CSVDKSGGYGYTF.

The V and J genes are TRBV12-3 or TRBV12-4 and TRBJ2-1; without DNA, the TCRdb call of TRBD1 cannot be checked. This CDR3 has 15 amino acids. CDR3 amino acids: CASSSWDRFYNEQSF.

V usage is TRBV4-3 and J usage is TRBJ2-5; the D gene TCRdb calls, TRBD1, cannot be checked with no DNA. The CDR3 has 16 amino acids. CDR1 and CDR2 from the germline V gene are LGHNA and YSLEER. The CDR3 protein is CASSQDRPGGEETQYF.

V and J are TRBV5-1 and TRBJ1-1; with no DNA, the TCRdb D assignment of TRBD1 cannot be verified. This CDR3 comprises 15 residues. The germline V gene encodes CDR1 SGHRS and CDR2 YFSETQ. CDR3 protein: CASSLGDNGNTEAFF. Using reference TRBV5-1 and TRBJ1-1 for the parts outside the CDR3, the full variable domain is KAGVTQTPRYLIKTRGQQVTLSCSPISGHRSVSWYQQTPGQGLQFLFEYFSETQRNKGNFPGRFSGRQFSNSRSEMNVSTLELGDSALYLCASSLGDNGNTEAFFGQGTRLTVV.